These 14 T cell receptor beta chains were sequenced from one sample in a study of T cell responses to AZD1222 COVID-19 vaccine. TCRdb keeps only in-frame clones here, not all; method: immunoSEQ multiplex PCR. The table records roughly 120,000 clones, more than 70% of them present only once. Material: peripheral blood, obtained 28 days after the second AZD1222 dose. The receptors derive from an adult who received the AZD1222 COVID-19 vaccine.

This clone was seen a handful of times. The chain uses TRBV5-6 and TRBJ1-1; tentative D call: TRBD1 (5 bases). Germline values: CDR1 SGHDT, CDR2 YYEEEE. The CDR3 runs 13 residues. Trimming shortened V by 8 bases and J by 5 bases, and 16 bases separated the two germline ends. CDR3 in DNA: TGTGCCAGTATTGCCCCTAAGGGGACTGAAGCTTTCTTT. Its protein product is CASIAPKGTEAFF.

The V gene is TRBV5-8, the J gene TRBJ1-1; the D is unclear. V was cut by 1 base and J by 1 base, with 5 bases left in between. The CDR3 contains 13 residues. Germline assignment: CDR1 SGHTS and CDR2 YDEGEE. The CDR3 sequence: CASSLNQNTEAFF. The DNA of the CDR3 is TGTGCCAGCAGCTTGAATCAGAACACTGAAGCTTTCTTT.

This chain uses TRBV5-6 with TRBJ1-4, with D uncertain. The V and J ends lost 0 bases and 3 bases respectively, with 9 bases between them. CDR1 and CDR2 (germline): SGHDT, YYEEEE. The CDR3 is 15 residues long. The CDR3: CASSLVGLSNEKLFF. The CDR3 nucleotides are TGTGCCAGCAGCTTGGTAGGGCTTTCTAATGAAAAACTGTTTTTT.

This rearrangement joins TRBV5-4 to TRBJ1-2; tentative D call: TRBD1 (6 bases). Germline V gives CDR1 SGHNT, CDR2 YYREEE (reference sequence). V lost 3 bases to trimming and J lost 7 bases, with 19 bases between them. The CDR3 loop spans 15 amino acids. CDR3 in DNA: TGTGCCAGCAGCTGGGATACAGGGAGGTCTATTGGCTACACCTTC. Its translation: CASSWDTGRSIGYTF.

This sequence joins TRBV6-5 and TRBJ2-3, with TRBD2 identical over 9 bases. Losses at the gene ends were 5 bases for V and 0 bases for J; bases not matched to a gene: 3. The CDR3 has 15 residues. Germline loops: CDR1 MNHEY, CDR2 SVGAGI. CDR3 in amino acids: CASSRLADSTDTQYF. As DNA, the CDR3 is TGTGCCAGCAGTAGACTAGCGGACAGCACAGATACGCAGTATTTT.

As for this clone: This CDR3 is also generated by other DNA sequences in the sample. The rearrangement links TRBV6-5 to TRBJ1-5; D possibly corresponds to TRBD1 (5 bases). Germline CDR1 MNHEY, CDR2 SVGAGI. V was cut by 2 bases and J by 6 bases, with 11 bases left in between. The CDR3 loop spans 14 amino acids. Here the CDR3 reads CASSYLQGGQPQHF. CDR3 nucleotides: TGTGCCAGCAGTTACCTCCAGGGAGGTCAGCCCCAGCATTTT.

This clone was observed a few times. The chain joins TRBV18 to TRBJ2-3, with 10 bases aligning to TRBD2. The CDR3 extends over 18 amino acids. Losses at the gene ends were 6 bases for V and 1 base for J; bases not matched to a gene: 13. Germline loops: CDR1 KGHSH, CDR2 LQKENI. The CDR3, as DNA: TGTGCCAGCTCCCCGGCGGTAGCGGGGGGCCTCGGCACAGATACGCAGTATTTT. It specifies CASSPAVAGGLGTDTQYF.

The genes are TRBV3-1 (or the pseudogene TRBV3-2) and TRBJ1-2; D uncertain. The CDR3 runs 14 residues. The germline V gene encodes CDR1 LGHDT and CDR2 YNNKEL (reference sequence). The germline V and J ends were trimmed by 0 bases and 7 bases, with 12 bases remaining between them. CDR3 sequence (DNA): TGTGCCAGCAGCCAAGATTCAGGAGGCCGTGGCTACACCTTC. This encodes CASSQDSGGRGYTF.

The V gene is TRBV5-4, the J gene TRBJ1-2, with 10 positions matching TRBD1. Looked up from germline, CDR1 is SGHNT and CDR2 is YYREEE (reference sequence). V lost 4 bases and J lost 4; bases outside the gene matches: 10. This CDR3 has 16 residues. The CDR3 nucleotides are TGTGCCAGCAGCCTGGGACAGGGGAACCAACCCTATGGCTACACCTTC. It encodes CASSLGQGNQPYGYTF.

This chain connects TRBV7-2 to TRBJ1-1; D ambiguous. This CDR3 region has 13 residues. Trimming took off 6 bases at V and 0 bases at J, with 8 bases between the two ends. Germline loops: CDR1 SGHTA, CDR2 FQGNSA. The CDR3 here is CASRAQMNTEAFF. In nucleotides, the CDR3 is TGTGCCAGCAGAGCACAGATGAACACTGAAGCTTTCTTT.

The V and J genes are TRBV6-5 and TRBJ1-5; D gene unclear. V was shortened by 0 bases and J by 5 bases, with 8 bases between the two germline ends. In germline, CDR1 is MNHEY, CDR2 SVGAGI. This CDR3 is 14 amino acids long. The CDR3 DNA follows: TGTGCCAGCAGTTACTCGCCGGGATATCAGCCCCAGCATTTT. Translation: CASSYSPGYQPQHF.

V gene TRBV6-2 or TRBV6-3 combines with J gene TRBJ1-5, with TRBD1 matching 7 bases. The V gene's germline CDR1 is MNHEY and CDR2 SVGEGT. This CDR3 region has 18 residues. J lost 0 bases, V lost 6 bases, and 14 bases had no gene match. CDR3 sequence (DNA): TGTGCCAGCAGCCCAGGACAGGAGGGAGCGTATAGCAATCAGCCCCAGCATTTT. It codes for CASSPGQEGAYSNQPQHF.

The chain couples TRBV5-1 to TRBJ1-5; 11 bases agree with TRBD1. The CDR3 consists of 15 residues. The V gene end was trimmed by 4 bases and the J gene end by 5 bases; junction bases not matched to a gene: 5. Per the germline V gene, CDR1 is SGHRS and CDR2 is YFSETQ. The CDR3 loop is CASSPGQGAHQPQHF. The CDR3 bases are TGCGCCAGCAGCCCTGGACAGGGGGCCCATCAGCCCCAGCATTTT. The full variable domain, rest sourced from reference TRBV5-1 and TRBJ1-5, is KAGVTQTPRYLIKTRGQQVTLSCSPISGHRSVSWYQQTPGQGLQFLFEYFSETQRNKGNFPGRFSGRQFSNSRSEMNVSTLELGDSALYLCASSPGQGAHQPQHFGDGTRLSIL.

The chain uses TRBV19 and TRBJ1-2; D call uncertain. The V and J ends lost 3 bases and 0 bases respectively, with 11 bases between them. Germline loops: CDR1 LNHDA, CDR2 SQIVND (reference sequence). The CDR3 consists of 15 residues. This CDR3 reads CASSIGRQPNYGYTF. In DNA, the CDR3 is TGTGCCAGTAGTATTGGGCGGCAGCCTAACTATGGCTACACCTTC. The full variable domain, rest sourced from reference TRBV19 and TRBJ1-2, is DGGITQSPKYLFRKEGQNVTLSCEQNLNHDAMYWYRQDPGQGLRLIYYSQIVNDFQKGDIAEGYSVSREKKESFPLTVTSAQKNPTAFYLCASSIGRQPNYGYTFGSGTRLTVV.